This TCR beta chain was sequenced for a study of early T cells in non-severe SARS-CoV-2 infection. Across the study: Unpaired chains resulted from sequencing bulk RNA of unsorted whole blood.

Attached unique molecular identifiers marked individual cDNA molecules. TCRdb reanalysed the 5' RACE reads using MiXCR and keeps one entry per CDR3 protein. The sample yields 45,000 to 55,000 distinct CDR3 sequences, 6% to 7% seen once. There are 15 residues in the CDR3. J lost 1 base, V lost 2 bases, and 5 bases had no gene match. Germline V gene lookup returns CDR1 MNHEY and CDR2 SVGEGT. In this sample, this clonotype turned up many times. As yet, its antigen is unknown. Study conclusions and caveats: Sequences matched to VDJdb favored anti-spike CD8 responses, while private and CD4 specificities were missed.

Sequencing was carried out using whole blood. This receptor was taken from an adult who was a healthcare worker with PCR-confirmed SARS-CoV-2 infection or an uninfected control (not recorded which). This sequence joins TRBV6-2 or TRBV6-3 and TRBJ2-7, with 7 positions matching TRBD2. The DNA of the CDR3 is TGTGCCAGCAGTTACGCCTGGGAGGGATCCTACGAGCAGTACTTC. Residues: CASSYAWEGSYEQYF.